Listed below are T cell receptor beta chains from one sample, sequenced in a study of CD8+ T cells in alopecia areata. The method was immunoSEQ multiplex PCR; TCRdb's version includes in-frame clones alone and lacks a portion of them. This table has 90,000 to 130,000 clones, 55% to 70% appearing once. The specimen sequenced was NKG2D-low CD8+ T cells sorted from blood. These receptors originate from a human donor with alopecia areata. The CDR3 runs from the conserved cysteine through the conserved F or W. Fields, in order: D gene, J gene, clone size, V gene, CDR3 DNA, CDR3 protein. A D gene is named only where the DNA matches it firmly. Part of the rows lack a size; the others show once, few, many or a class for expanded clones.

>.|TRBJ2-3|.|TRBV28
TGTGCCAGCAGAAACCCAGGGGGGCGGATCACAGATACGCAGTATTTT
CASRNPGGRITDTQYF
>TRBD2|TRBJ2-5|few|TRBV7-8
TGTGCCAGCAGCCCCGGGGGGTTGGAGACCCAGTACTTC
CASSPGGLETQYF
>TRBD1|TRBJ2-7|.|TRBV29-1
TGCAGCGCTGGTAACAGGGGGCCCGAGCAGTACTTC
CSAGNRGPEQYF
>.|TRBJ2-1|once|TRBV25-1
TGTGCCAGCAGTGGTCAGCCCCGGGACGGGGGTGATGAGCAGTTCTTC
CASSGQPRDGGDEQFF
>.|TRBJ2-3|few|TRBV10-2
TGCGCCAGCAATCCCCGGGTTACTTCCACAGATACGCAGTATTTT
CASNPRVTSTDTQYF
>.|TRBJ1-4|few|TRBV28
TGTGCCAGCAGTCCTTCCGGGCGGGGGTTTTATGAAAAACTGTTTTTT
CASSPSGRGFYEKLFF
>TRBD1|TRBJ2-7|few|TRBV5-6
TGTGCCAGCAGCCCCTGGCAGGTGACAGGGGTGAACGAGCAGTACTTC
CASSPWQVTGVNEQYF
>.|TRBJ1-1|few|TRBV5-4
TGTGCCAGCAGCTTGAGGTCCACAGGGTTGAACACTGAAGCTTTCTTT
CASSLRSTGLNTEAFF
>.|TRBJ1-2|.|TRBV9
TGTGCCAGCAGCGTATCGGCTAGCTATGGCTACACCTTC
CASSVSASYGYTF
>TRBD2|TRBJ2-3|few|TRBV11-2
TGTGCCAGCAGCCTAACTAGCGGCGGCACAGATACGCAGTATTTT
CASSLTSGGTDTQYF
>.|TRBJ2-7|few|TRBV13
TGTGCCAGCAGCCTAAAGTACGAGCAGTACTTC
CASSLKYEQYF
>TRBD1|TRBJ2-1|.|TRBV10-3
TGTGCCATCAGTGACCGGGACAGGGGGTCGGGTGAGCAGTTCTTC
CAISDRDRGSGEQFF
>.|TRBJ2-7|.|TRBV2
TGTGCCAGCAGTGAAGGTGGTTCAGGGGTCTACGAGCAGTACTTC
CASSEGGSGVYEQYF
>.|TRBJ1-1|.|TRBV7-8
TGTGCCAGCAGCTCCCAGAGTGAAGCTTTCTTT
CASSSQSEAFF
>.|TRBJ2-1|.|TRBV29-1
TGCAGCGTTGAAGCCGAGGGGGGTGTGGATGAGCAGTTCTTC
CSVEAEGGVDEQFF
>TRBD2|TRBJ2-1|many|TRBV7-9
TGTGCCAGCAGCTTAGGAGGTGGCCTAGCGGGAGGGAATGAGCAGTTCTTC
CASSLGGGLAGGNEQFF
>TRBD1|TRBJ2-7|.|TRBV5-6
TGTGCCAGCAGCTGGGGACAGGGGTTCGAGCAGTACTTC
CASSWGQGFEQYF
>TRBD1|TRBJ2-7|.|TRBV5-1
TGCGCCAGCAGCTCGGGACAGGGCGGATACTTTGGGACCGAGCAGTACTTC
CASSSGQGGYFGTEQYF
>TRBD1|TRBJ2-1|.|TRBV5-1
TGCGCCAGCAGCCACGGACAGGGCCACAATGAGCAGTTCTTC
CASSHGQGHNEQFF
>.|TRBJ1-2|.|TRBV7-2
TGTGCCAGCAGCCTAACGGGGCCTGGCTACACCTTC
CASSLTGPGYTF
>.|TRBJ2-1|.|TRBV4-1
TGCGCCAGCAGCCAAGACCCCACTTACAATGAGCAGTTCTTC
CASSQDPTYNEQFF
>TRBD2|TRBJ2-4|few|TRBV7-9
TGTGCCAGCAGCCCGGAGAGGACTAGCGGACTCCCATGGAACATTCAGTACTTC
CASSPERTSGLPWNIQYF
>.|TRBJ2-5|few|TRBV28
TGTGCCAGCAGTGGGGGTGGAGAGACCCAGTACTTC
CASSGGGETQYF
>.|TRBJ1-1|.|TRBV5-1
TGCGCCAGCAGCCCTAGGGGCGGCACTGAAGCTTTCTTT
CASSPRGGTEAFF
>.|TRBJ2-5|once|TRBV10-3
TGTGCCACCTGGGGCGGGGACCAAGAGACCCAGTACTTC
CATWGGDQETQYF
>.|TRBJ1-2|.|TRBV7-9
TGTGCCAGCAGCTTCCCGGACAGAAACTATGGCTACACCTTC
CASSFPDRNYGYTF
>TRBD2|TRBJ2-1|few|TRBV19
TGTGCCAGTAGTATAGGGGGACTAGCGGAGTTCTTC
CASSIGGLAEFF
>.|TRBJ1-2|many|TRBV6-6
TGTGCCAGCAGTTACCCGGGGAGTGGCTACACCTTC
CASSYPGSGYTF
>TRBD2|TRBJ2-5|few|TRBV4-1
TGCGCCAGCAGCCAAGGCCTGGGCGGGAGGGAGGAGACCCAGTACTTC
CASSQGLGGREETQYF
>.|TRBJ2-7|.|TRBV4-1
TGCGCCAGCAGCCAAGTTGAGGGACCCTACGAGCAGTACTTC
CASSQVEGPYEQYF
>.|TRBJ2-2|once|TRBV7-3
TGTGCCAGCACCCTAGGCGGGGAGCTGTTTTTT
CASTLGGELFF
>TRBD1|TRBJ2-7|few|TRBV29-1
TGCAGCGTTGTGGACAGGGCCGCCTACGAGCAGTACTTC
CSVVDRAAYEQYF
>.|TRBJ2-7|.|TRBV15
TGTGCCACCAGCAGAGAGGGCTACCCCAACGAGCAGTACTTC
CATSREGYPNEQYF
>TRBD1|TRBJ1-5|.|TRBV6-1
TGTGCCAGCAGTATCCGGGACAGGGATATGCAGCCCCAGCATTTT
CASSIRDRDMQPQHF
>.|TRBJ1-1|few|TRBV14
TGTGCCAGCAGCCTATCGGGGCGGGAAGCTTTCTTT
CASSLSGREAFF
>.|TRBJ2-7|.|TRBV28
TGTGCCAGCAGTTTCTGGGACTCAACCTCCTACGAGCAGTACTTC
CASSFWDSTSYEQYF
>.|TRBJ2-1|.|TRBV7-3
TGTGCCAGCAGCGCCAACCCTAGCGTCCCTGGATACAATGAGCAGTTCTTC
CASSANPSVPGYNEQFF
>TRBD1|TRBJ2-7|few|TRBV7-2
TGTGCCAGCAGCTACGGGACAGGGTTCTTGGCGGGAGTCGAGCAGTACTTC
CASSYGTGFLAGVEQYF
>TRBD2|TRBJ2-1|few|TRBV29-1
TGCAGCCCCTGGGTGATCGATCCCGGGACTAGTACCCATGAGCAGTTCTTC
CSPWVIDPGTSTHEQFF
>.|TRBJ2-2|.|TRBV9
TGTGCCAGCTGCGAGGGCAACACCGGGGAGCTGTTTTTT
CASCEGNTGELFF
>.|TRBJ2-7|medium-sized|TRBV7-3
TGTGCCAGCAGCTTAGTCCCGGGGAACTACGAGCAGTACTTC
CASSLVPGNYEQYF
>.|TRBJ1-1|few|TRBV4-1
TGCGCCAGCAGCCAAGAATTCACCGGTGGGACTGAAGCTTTCTTT
CASSQEFTGGTEAFF
>TRBD1|TRBJ2-7|.|TRBV27
TGTGCCAGCAGTTCAGACAGGGGATGGTACTTC
CASSSDRGWYF